Detailed here is one T cell receptor beta chain. The target antigen is unknown. The entry originates in a study of blood T cells in healthy people across ages. Findings of the study overall: It was not possible, with unsorted PBMCs, to conclusively compare naive and antigen-experienced cells.

Together with a sample-barcoded 5' primer, a J-beta primer mix was included in a second PCR lasting about 6 to 11 cycles. TCRdb redid the calling of the 5' RACE reads with MiXCR, one entry per CDR3 protein. Found here are hundreds of thousands of distinct CDR3 sequences, about 43% of them singletons; the top ten hold approximately 29%. V was cut by 6 bases and J by 0 bases, with 11 bases left in between. Per germline, CDR1 DFQATT and CDR2 SNEGSKA (reference sequence). The CDR3 is 14 residues long. Each sample yielded at least 7 million isolated PBMCs. Total RNA, at least 5 micrograms per sample, was extracted from PBMCs.

The TCR was taken from a man aged 80 or over in good health. This chain uses TRBV20-1 with TRBJ1-4; a possible D gene is TRBD1 (5 bases). Sequenced sample: blood. DNA of the CDR3: TGCAGTGCAACCCAGGGTGCAACTAATGAAAAACTGTTTTTT. Its translation: CSATQGATNEKLFF.